This T cell receptor (beta chain) derives from a study of human T cells and chemical hapten exposure. Looking at the study overall: There were per-sample TCR yield variations, arising mainly from small pooled library volume differences. Study conclusions and caveats: Expanded TCRs showed more large CDR3 clusters than pre-sensitization or healthy control sets. Donor immune responses may differ from healthy people's, since all donors had alopecia.

From the RACE reads, TCRdb called clonotypes with MiXCR, one entry per CDR3 protein. This table holds more than 250,000 distinct CDR3 sequences, approximately 8.4% found once. There are a few counts of this clonotype. Its antigen is unknown. From germline, CDR1 is MNHEY and CDR2 SVGEGT. This CDR3 contains 12 residues. The V gene lost 0 bases and the J gene lost 9 bases, with 6 bases spanning the gap. Time point meaning: pre-sensitization, week 0. Treatment indicated: therapeutic diphenylcyclopropenone sensitization with weekly scalp DPC. The material was whole blood, obtained in connection with sensitization to the hapten diphenylcyclopropenone (DPC). The receptor was isolated from a woman aged 40 to 49 with alopecia areata. Some clones in this sample may be carry-over from other donors' samples. The V gene is TRBV6-2 or TRBV6-3, the J gene TRBJ2-1; no definite D call. The CDR3 DNA is TGTGCCAGCAGTTACTCGAGCGTTGAGCAGTTCTTC. Its translation is CASSYSSVEQFF.